This T cell receptor beta chain came from a study of blood T cell repertoires in COVID-19. About the research overall: Spain, Italy and the United States supplied samples that represented acute and convalescent COVID-19. T cells, B-cell-depleted T cells, or PBMCs provided the cDNA or gDNA that served as material.

Participant ages covered roughly 18 to 89 years across 25 or so US areas. Membership in each cohort depended on participant-reported clinical history. Data came from immunoSEQ multiplex PCR; TCRdb stores just in-frame clones and leaves some out. The sample has just over 300,000 clones; about 87% are singletons. Germline CDR1 SEHNR, CDR2 FQNEAQ (reference sequence). This CDR3 is 16 amino acids long. V shed 4 bases, J shed 9 bases, and the junction held 7 bases outside the gene matches. This clone was seen a few times. The gene calls are TRBV7-9 and TRBJ1-6, with TRBD1 matching over 12 bases. This sequence originates from a woman in her late teens or twenties who had recovered from COVID-19. Sequenced input: PBMCs or T cells enriched from blood (not recorded which). The CDR3 DNA reads as TGTGCCAGCAGCTCGGGCCGGGACAGGGGGCTTTCACCCCTCCACTTT. This codes for CASSSGRDRGLSPLHF. Full variable domain (rest looked up from reference TRBV7-9 and TRBJ1-6): DTGVSQNPRHKITKRGQNVTFRCDPISEHNRLYWYRQTLGQGPEFLTYFQNEAQLEKSRLLSDRFSAERPKGSFSTLEIQRTEQGDSAMYLCASSSGRDRGLSPLHFGNGTRLTVT.